This TCR beta chain was sequenced in a study of blood T cell repertoires in COVID-19. Study details: Material from acute and convalescent COVID-19 was sourced from the United States, Italy and Spain. PBMCs, B-cell-depleted T cells, or T cells provided the cDNA or gDNA that made up the material.

This CDR3 is 16 amino acids long. Germline V gene sequence: CDR1 PRHDT, CDR2 FYEKMQ (reference sequence). V shed 0 bases, J shed 3 bases, and the junction held 3 bases outside the gene matches. As processed by the authors: Cell counts per sample came from amplifying reference gene primers. Repertoires were generated with immunoSEQ multiplex PCR, while TCRdb's copy carries only in-frame clones and drops some. V and J calls and clone size are given by that table; D and trimming were obtained from the DNA. The data show about 130,000 clones, with approximately 80% seen just once and more than 9% held by the top ten.

Sequencing used peripheral blood. The chain links TRBV13 to TRBJ2-3, with 10 positions matching TRBD2. The source is a woman in her sixties with acute or convalescent COVID-19. The CDR3 coding sequence is TGTGCCAGCAGCTTAGGGCTAGCGGGGGAGACAGATACGCAGTATTTT. Translation: CASSLGLAGETDTQYF.